This entry features one T cell receptor beta chain sequence. Its cognate antigen is unknown. The data were obtained in a study of T cells in localized non-small cell lung cancer. Study outcomes and limitations: Of the top 100 tumor clones, median about 53 were in adjacent lung, around 28 among its top 100. Blood T cell density predicted longer survival; adjacent-lung clonality, shorter. Highest T cell clonality was seen in uninvolved adjacent lung, surpassing that measured in tumor. Sequencing covered just one tumor region, so heterogeneity cannot be ruled out.

This CDR3 has 13 residues. V was pared by 7 bases and J by 6 bases, with 5 bases of the junction left unmatched. The germline CDR1 and CDR2 sequences are MNHEY and SMNVEV (reference sequence). Data came from immunoSEQ multiplex PCR; TCRdb stores just in-frame clones and leaves some out. This sample has 35,000 to 45,000 clones; around nine tenths occur once, and the top ten carry roughly 7.4%. The chain employs TRBV27 and TRBJ2-1; TRBD1 aligns across 8 bases. The sequence came from a female donor of 60 years or more with stage I lung adenocarcinoma. This material consisted of peripheral blood, taken before any cancer treatment. Written as DNA, the CDR3 is TGTGCCAGCACCCGGACAGGGAGCAATGAGCAGTTCTTC. Residues: CASTRTGSNEQFF.